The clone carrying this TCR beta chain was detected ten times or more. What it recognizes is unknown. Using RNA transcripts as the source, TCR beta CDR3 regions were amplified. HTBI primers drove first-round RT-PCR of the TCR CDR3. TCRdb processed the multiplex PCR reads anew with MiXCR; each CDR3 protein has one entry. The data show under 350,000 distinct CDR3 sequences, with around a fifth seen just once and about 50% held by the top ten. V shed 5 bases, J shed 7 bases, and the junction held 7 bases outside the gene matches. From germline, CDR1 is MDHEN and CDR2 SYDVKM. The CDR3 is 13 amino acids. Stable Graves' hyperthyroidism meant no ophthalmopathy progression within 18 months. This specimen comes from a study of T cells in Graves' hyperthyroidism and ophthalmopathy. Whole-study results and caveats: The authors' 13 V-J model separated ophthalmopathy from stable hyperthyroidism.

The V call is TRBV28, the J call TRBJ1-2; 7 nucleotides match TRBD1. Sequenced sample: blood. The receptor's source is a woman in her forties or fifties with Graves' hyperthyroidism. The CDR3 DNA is TGTGCCAGCAGTCCGAACCAGGGGGGTGGCTACACCTTC. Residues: CASSPNQGGGYTF.